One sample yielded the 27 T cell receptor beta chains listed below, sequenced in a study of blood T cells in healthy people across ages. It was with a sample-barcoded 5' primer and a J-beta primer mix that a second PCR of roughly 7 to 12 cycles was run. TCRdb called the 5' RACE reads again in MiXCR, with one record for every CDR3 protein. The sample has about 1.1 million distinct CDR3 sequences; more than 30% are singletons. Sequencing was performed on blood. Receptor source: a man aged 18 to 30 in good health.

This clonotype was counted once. CDR3 nucleotide sequence: TGTGCCAGCAGCTTGAGGGTGTCCTCTGGAAACACCATATATTTT. This translates into CASSLRVSSGNTIYF. The chain joins TRBV7-2 to TRBJ1-3; D not resolved. CDR1 is SGHTA and CDR2 is FQGNSA in the germline V gene. The CDR3 contains 15 residues. V lost 3 bases and J 0 bases, leaving 9 bases between the germline ends.

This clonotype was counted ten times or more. CDR3: CASRGQGSNQPQHF. The DNA for the CDR3 is TGTGCCAGCAGGGGACAGGGTAGCAATCAGCCCCAGCATTTT. The chain couples TRBV12-3 or TRBV12-4 to TRBJ1-5, with 9 positions matching TRBD1. CDR3 length: 14 residues. After removal of 6 bases from V and 0 bases from J, the junction contained 0 bases not matched to a gene.

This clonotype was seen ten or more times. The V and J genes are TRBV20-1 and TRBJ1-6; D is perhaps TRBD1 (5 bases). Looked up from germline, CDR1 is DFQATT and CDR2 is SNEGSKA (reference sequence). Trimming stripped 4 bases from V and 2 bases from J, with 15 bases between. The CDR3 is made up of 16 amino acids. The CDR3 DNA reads TGCAGTGCTATCGTTAGGGGAAGGGCCTATAATTCACCCCTCCACTTT. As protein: CSAIVRGRAYNSPLHF.

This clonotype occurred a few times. The DNA for the CDR3 is TGTGCCAGCAGCTCCGCAATAGCGGGGGCTAGCACAGATACGCAGTATTTT. This codes for CASSSAIAGASTDTQYF. The chain combines TRBV7-6 with TRBJ2-3; TRBD2 matches at 9 bases. The CDR3 runs 17 residues. V lost 4 bases and J lost 0; bases outside the gene matches: 8. Germline V CDR1 and CDR2: SGHVS, FNYEAQ.

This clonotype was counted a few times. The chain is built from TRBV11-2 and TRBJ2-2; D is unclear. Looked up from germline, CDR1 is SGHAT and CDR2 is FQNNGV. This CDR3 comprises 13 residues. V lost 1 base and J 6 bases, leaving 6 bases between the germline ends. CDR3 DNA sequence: TGTGCCAGCAGCTTAGTGGTCTCCGGGGAGCTGTTTTTT. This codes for CASSLVVSGELFF.

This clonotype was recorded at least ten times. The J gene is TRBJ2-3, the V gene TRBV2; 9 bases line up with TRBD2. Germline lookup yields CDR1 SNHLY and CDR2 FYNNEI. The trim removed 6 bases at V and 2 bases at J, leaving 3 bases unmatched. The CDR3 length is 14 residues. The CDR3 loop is CASRAGGSTDTQYF. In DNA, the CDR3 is TGTGCCAGCAGGGCGGGGGGGTCCACAGATACGCAGTATTTT.

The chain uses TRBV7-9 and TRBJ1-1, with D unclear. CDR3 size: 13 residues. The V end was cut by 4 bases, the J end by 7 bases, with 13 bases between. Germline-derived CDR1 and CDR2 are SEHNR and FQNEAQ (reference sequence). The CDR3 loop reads CASSSPRVYEAFF. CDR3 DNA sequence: TGTGCCAGCAGCTCGCCCCGCGTTTATGAAGCTTTCTTT.

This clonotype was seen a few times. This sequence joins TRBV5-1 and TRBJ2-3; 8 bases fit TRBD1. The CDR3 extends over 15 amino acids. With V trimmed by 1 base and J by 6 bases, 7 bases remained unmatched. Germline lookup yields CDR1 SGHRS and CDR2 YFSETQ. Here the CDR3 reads CASSLPQGAADTQYF. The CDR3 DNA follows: TGCGCCAGCAGCTTGCCTCAGGGGGCAGCGGATACGCAGTATTTT.

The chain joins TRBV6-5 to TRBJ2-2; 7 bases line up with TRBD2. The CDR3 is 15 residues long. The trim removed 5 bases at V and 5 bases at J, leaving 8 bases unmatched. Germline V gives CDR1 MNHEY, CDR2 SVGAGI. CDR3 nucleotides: TGTGCCAGCAGTACGGGGGGACTCGTTACCGGGGAGCTGTTTTTT. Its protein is CASSTGGLVTGELFF.

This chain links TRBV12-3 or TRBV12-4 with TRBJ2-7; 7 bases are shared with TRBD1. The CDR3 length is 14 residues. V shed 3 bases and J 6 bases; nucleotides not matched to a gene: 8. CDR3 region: CASSFEQGKREQYF. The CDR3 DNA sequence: TGTGCCAGCAGTTTTGAACAGGGGAAACGCGAGCAGTACTTC.

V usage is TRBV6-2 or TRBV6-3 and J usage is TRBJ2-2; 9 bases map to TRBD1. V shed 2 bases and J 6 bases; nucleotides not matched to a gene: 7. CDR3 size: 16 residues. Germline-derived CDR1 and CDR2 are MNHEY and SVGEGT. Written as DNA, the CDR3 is TGTGCCAGCAGTTACCCCGGGACAGGGCTTTCCGGGGAGCTGTTTTTT. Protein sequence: CASSYPGTGLSGELFF.

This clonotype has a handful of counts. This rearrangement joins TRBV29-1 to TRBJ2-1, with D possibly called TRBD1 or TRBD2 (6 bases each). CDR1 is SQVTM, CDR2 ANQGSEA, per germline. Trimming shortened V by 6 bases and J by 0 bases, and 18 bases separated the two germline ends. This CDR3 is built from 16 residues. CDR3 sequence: CSVHPAGEVSYNEQFF. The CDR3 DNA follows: TGCAGCGTCCACCCCGCAGGGGAGGTCTCCTACAATGAGCAGTTCTTC.

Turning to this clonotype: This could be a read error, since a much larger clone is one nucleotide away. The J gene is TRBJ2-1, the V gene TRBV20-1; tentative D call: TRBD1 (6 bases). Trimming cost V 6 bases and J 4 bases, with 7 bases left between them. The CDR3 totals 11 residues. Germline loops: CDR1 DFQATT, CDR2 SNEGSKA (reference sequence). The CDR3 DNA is TGCAGTGCCGACAGGTACAATGAGCAGTTCTTC. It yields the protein CSADRYNEQFF.

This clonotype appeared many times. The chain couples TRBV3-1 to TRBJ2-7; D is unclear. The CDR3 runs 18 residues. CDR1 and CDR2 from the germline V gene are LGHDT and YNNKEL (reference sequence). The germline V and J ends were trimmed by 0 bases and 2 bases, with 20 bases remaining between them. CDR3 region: CASSQEGFSPTYPYEQYF. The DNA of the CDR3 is TGTGCCAGCAGCCAAGAGGGATTTAGCCCCACATATCCCTACGAGCAGTACTTC.

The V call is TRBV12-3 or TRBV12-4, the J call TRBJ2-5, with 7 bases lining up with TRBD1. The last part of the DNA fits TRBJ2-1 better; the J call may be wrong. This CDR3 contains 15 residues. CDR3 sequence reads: CASSLTRQGFETQFF. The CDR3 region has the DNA TGTGCCAGCAGTTTAACGAGACAGGGTTTCGAGACCCAGTTCTTC.

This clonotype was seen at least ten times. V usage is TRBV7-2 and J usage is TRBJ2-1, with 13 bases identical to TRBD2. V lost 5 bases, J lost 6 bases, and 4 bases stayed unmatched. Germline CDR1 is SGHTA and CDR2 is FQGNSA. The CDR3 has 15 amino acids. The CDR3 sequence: CASSAGLAGVNEQFF. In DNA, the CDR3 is TGTGCCAGCAGCGCCGGACTAGCGGGGGTCAATGAGCAGTTCTTC.

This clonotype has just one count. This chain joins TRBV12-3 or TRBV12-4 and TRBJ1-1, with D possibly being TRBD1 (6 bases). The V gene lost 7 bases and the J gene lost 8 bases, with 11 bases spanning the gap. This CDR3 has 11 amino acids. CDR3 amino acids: CASTPTGEAFF. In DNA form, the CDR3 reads TGTGCCAGCACCCCGACAGGAGAAGCTTTCTTT.

The CDR3 protein is CASIAPGTDYGYTF. The CDR3 nucleotides are TGTGCCAGCATTGCCCCGGGTACTGACTATGGCTACACCTTC. The chain uses TRBV6-5 and TRBJ1-2, with D hard to call. Trimming shortened V by 7 bases and J by 3 bases, and 15 bases separated the two germline ends. There are 14 residues in the CDR3. From germline, CDR1 is MNHEY and CDR2 SVGAGI.

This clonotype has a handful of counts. DNA of the CDR3: TGTGCCAGCAGTTACTTGGACTTAAGGAGCTCCTACAATGAGCAGTTCTTC. Amino acid sequence: CASSYLDLRSSYNEQFF. The V and J genes are TRBV6-2 or TRBV6-3 and TRBJ2-1; a weak D match, TRBD2 (5 bases). Germline assignment: CDR1 MNHEY and CDR2 SVGEGT. V was shortened by 1 base and J by 0 bases, with 13 bases between the two germline ends. The CDR3 consists of 17 residues.

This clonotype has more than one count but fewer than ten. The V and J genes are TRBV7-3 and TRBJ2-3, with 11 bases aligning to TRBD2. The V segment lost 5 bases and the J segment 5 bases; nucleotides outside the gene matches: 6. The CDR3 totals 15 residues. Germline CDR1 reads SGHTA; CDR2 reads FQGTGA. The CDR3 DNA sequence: TGTGCCAGCAGCCGTAGCGGGGGGGCTGGAGATACGCAGTATTTT. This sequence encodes CASSRSGGAGDTQYF.

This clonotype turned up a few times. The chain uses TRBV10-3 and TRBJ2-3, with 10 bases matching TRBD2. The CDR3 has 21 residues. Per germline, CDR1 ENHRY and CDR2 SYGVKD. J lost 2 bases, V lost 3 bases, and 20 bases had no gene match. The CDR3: CAISDPVLAGATITATDTQYF. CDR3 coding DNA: TGTGCCATCAGTGACCCAGTTCTAGCGGGGGCCACCATAACCGCCACAGATACGCAGTATTTT.

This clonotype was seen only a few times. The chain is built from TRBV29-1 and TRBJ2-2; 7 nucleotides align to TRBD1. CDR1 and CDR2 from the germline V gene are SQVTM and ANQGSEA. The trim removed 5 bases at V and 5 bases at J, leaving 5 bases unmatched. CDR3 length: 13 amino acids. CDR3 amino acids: CSVPRQGTGELFF. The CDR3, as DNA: TGCAGCGTTCCACGACAGGGTACCGGGGAGCTGTTTTTT.

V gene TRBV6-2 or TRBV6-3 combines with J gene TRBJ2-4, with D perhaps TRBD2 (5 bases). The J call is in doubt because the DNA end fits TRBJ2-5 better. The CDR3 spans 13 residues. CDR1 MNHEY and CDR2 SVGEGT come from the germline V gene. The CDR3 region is CASSAWRRETQYF. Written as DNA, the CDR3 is TGTGCCAGCAGTGCCTGGAGGCGAGAGACCCAGTACTTC.

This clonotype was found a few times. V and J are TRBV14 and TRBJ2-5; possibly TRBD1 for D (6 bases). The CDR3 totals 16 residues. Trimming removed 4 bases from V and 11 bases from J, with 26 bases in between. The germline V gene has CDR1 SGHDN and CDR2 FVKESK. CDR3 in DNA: TGTGCCAGCAGCCCACTTAAAGGGGGTCCCTACAATGAGCAGTACTTC. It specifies CASSPLKGGPYNEQYF.

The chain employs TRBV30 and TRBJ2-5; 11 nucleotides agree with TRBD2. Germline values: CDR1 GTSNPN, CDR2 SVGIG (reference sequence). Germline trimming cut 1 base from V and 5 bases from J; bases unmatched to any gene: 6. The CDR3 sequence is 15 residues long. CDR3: CAWSGLAGPPETQYF. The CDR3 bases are TGTGCCTGGAGTGGACTAGCGGGACCCCCCGAGACCCAGTACTTC.

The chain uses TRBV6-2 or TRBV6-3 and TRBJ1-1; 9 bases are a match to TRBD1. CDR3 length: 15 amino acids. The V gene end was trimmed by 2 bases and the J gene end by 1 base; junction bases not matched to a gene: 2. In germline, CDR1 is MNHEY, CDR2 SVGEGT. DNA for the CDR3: TGTGCCAGCAGTTACGGGACAGGGCCGAACACTGAAGCTTTCTTT. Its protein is CASSYGTGPNTEAFF.

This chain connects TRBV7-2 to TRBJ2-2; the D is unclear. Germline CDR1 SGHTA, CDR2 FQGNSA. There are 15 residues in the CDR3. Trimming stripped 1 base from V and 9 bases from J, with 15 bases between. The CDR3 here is CASSLELLSGRELFF. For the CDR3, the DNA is TGTGCCAGCAGCTTAGAGCTTTTAAGTGGCAGGGAGCTGTTTTTT. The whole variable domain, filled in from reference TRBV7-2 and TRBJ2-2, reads GAGVSQSPSNKVTEKGKDVELRCDPISGHTALYWYRQSLGQGLEFLIYFQGNSAPDKSGLPSDRFSAERTGGSVSTLTIQRTQQEDSAVYLCASSLELLSGRELFFGEGSRLTVL.